The 24 T cell receptor beta chains listed next were all sequenced from one sample in a study of blood T cell repertoires in COVID-19. Produced via immunoSEQ multiplex PCR; TCRdb's table is partial and in-frame only. Found here are 300,000 to 350,000 clones, approximately 83% of them singletons; the top ten hold 2.2%. What was sequenced was PBMCs or T cells enriched from blood (not recorded which). The source is a man aged 25-40 years who had recovered from COVID-19.

The chain carries TRBV19 and TRBJ1-4; tentative D call: TRBD1 (6 bases). Germline CDR1 and CDR2: LNHDA and SQIVND (reference sequence). V was cut by 3 bases and J by 0 bases, with 14 bases left in between. The CDR3 length is 17 residues. CDR3 region: CASSMLDRAATNEKLFF. In nucleotides, the CDR3 is TGTGCCAGTAGTATGCTGGACAGAGCTGCAACTAATGAAAAACTGTTTTTT.

The chain is built from TRBV5-4 and TRBJ2-3; 10 nucleotides align to TRBD2. The germline CDR1 and CDR2 sequences are SGHNT and YYREEE (reference sequence). The V segment lost 4 bases and the J segment 2 bases; nucleotides outside the gene matches: 7. The CDR3 is made up of 16 amino acids. Here the CDR3 DNA reads TGTGCCAGCAGCAGGAATAGCGGGGGGCCCACAGATACGCAGTATTTT. Translating it yields CASSRNSGGPTDTQYF. The variable domain in full, completed from reference TRBV5-4 and TRBJ2-3, reads ETGVTQSPTHLIKTRGQQVTLRCSSQSGHNTVSWYQQALGQGPQFIFQYYREEENGRGNFPPRFSGLQFPNYSSELNVNALELDDSALYLCASSRNSGGPTDTQYFGPGTRLTVL.

The chain uses TRBV11-1 and TRBJ2-1, with 7 bases matching TRBD1. The junction had 0 bases not matched to a gene; V was cut back by 1 base and J by 0 bases. Germline V lookup: CDR1 SGHAT, CDR2 FQDESV (reference sequence). The CDR3 length is 15 residues. This CDR3 is CASSLDRGSYNEQFF. For the CDR3, the DNA is TGTGCCAGCAGCTTAGACAGGGGCTCCTACAATGAGCAGTTCTTC.

V and J are TRBV5-4 and TRBJ2-3; 11 bases fit TRBD2. The V and J ends lost 6 bases and 3 bases, in that order; junction bases with no gene match: 9. Germline V lookup: CDR1 SGHNT, CDR2 YYREEE (reference sequence). The CDR3 runs to 16 residues. In DNA form, the CDR3 reads TGTGCCAGCACCGATACTAGCGGGGGACCTACAGATACGCAGTATTTT. It encodes CASTDTSGGPTDTQYF.

For the CDR3, the DNA is TGTGCCACCAGTAATTCAGGGGTTGTCACCGGGGAGCTGTTTTTT. This sequence encodes CATSNSGVVTGELFF. The chain uses TRBV24-1 and TRBJ2-2; D perhaps matches TRBD1 (6 bases). Germline CDR1 is KGHDR and CDR2 is SFDVKD. The CDR3 is 15 amino acids. Trimming left V 6 bases short and J 4 bases short, with 14 bases between.

The rearrangement joins TRBV12-1 to TRBJ1-2; TRBD1, as called in the table, went unchecked against the DNA. TRBV12-1 is assigned pseudogene status. This CDR3 contains 17 residues. DNA for the CDR3: TGTGCCAGCAGCTCTGAGGAATCGGACAGGGGAGGATATGGCTACACCTTC. As protein: CASSSEESDRGGYGYTF.

CDR3 loop: CASSHRQTGELFF. CDR3 nucleotides: TGTGCCAGCAGCCACAGACAGACCGGGGAGCTGTTTTTT. This rearrangement joins TRBV3-1 (or the pseudogene TRBV3-2) to TRBJ2-2, with D possibly TRBD1 on 5 matching bases. The V end lost 3 bases, the J end lost 5 bases, and 7 bases lay between the germline ends. Germline CDR1 is LGHDT and CDR2 is YNNKEL (reference sequence). The CDR3 is 13 residues long.

CDR3 bases: TGCGCCAGCAGCTTGGGGACTACCGGCACAGATACGCAGTATTTT. Protein sequence: CASSLGTTGTDTQYF. V is TRBV5-1 and J is TRBJ2-3; tentative D call: TRBD2 (6 bases). Per germline, CDR1 SGHRS and CDR2 YFSETQ. This CDR3 comprises 15 residues. V lost 0 bases to trimming and J lost 1 base, with 9 bases between them.

The gene calls are TRBV30 and TRBJ1-6, with D possibly matching TRBD1 (5 bases). CDR1 is GTSNPN, CDR2 SVGIG, per germline (reference sequence). CDR3 length: 13 residues. Trimming cost V 4 bases and J 5 bases, with 9 bases left between them. Here the CDR3 DNA reads TGTGCCTGGACAGGGATCGATAATTCACCCCTCCACTTT. As protein: CAWTGIDNSPLHF.

V gene TRBV12-3 or TRBV12-4 combines with J gene TRBJ1-2; D may be TRBD1 (6 bases). This CDR3 has 12 amino acids. V was trimmed by 5 bases and J by 7 bases, leaving 11 bases between them. The CDR3 DNA reads as TGTGCCAGCAGTCGGACAGAGGCTGGCTACACCTTC. Translation gives CASSRTEAGYTF.

A single count supports this clone. V is TRBV4-2 and J is TRBJ2-1; 8 bases align to TRBD2. Germline values: CDR1 LGHNA, CDR2 YNFKEQ. With V trimmed by 1 base and J by 1 base, 3 bases remained unmatched. The CDR3 is 16 amino acids. CDR3 DNA: TGTGCCAGCAGCCAAGGGCGGGGGGCTTCCTACAATGAGCAGTTCTTC. Translating gives CASSQGRGASYNEQFF.

V is TRBV11-3 and J is TRBJ2-7, with a weak D call TRBD2 (5 bases). Trimming removed 2 bases from V and 2 bases from J, with 16 bases in between. CDR1 is SGHNT, CDR2 YENEEA, per germline. CDR3 length: 16 amino acids. The CDR3 protein is CASSLSGRGTTYEQYF. For the CDR3, the DNA is TGTGCCAGCAGCTTAAGTGGTCGGGGAACCACCTACGAGCAGTACTTC.

The rearrangement joins TRBV2 to TRBJ2-7, with 7 bases fitting TRBD1. From germline, CDR1 is SNHLY and CDR2 FYNNEI. The CDR3 consists of 13 residues. J lost 3 bases, V lost 6 bases, and 5 bases had no gene match. The CDR3 protein is CASRRQGYYEQYF. The CDR3 bases are TGTGCCAGCAGGCGACAGGGATACTACGAGCAGTACTTC.

V is TRBV11-2 and J is TRBJ2-7; D is possibly TRBD1 (6 bases). This CDR3 has 15 residues. Trimming took off 6 bases at V and 0 bases at J, with 15 bases between the two ends. In germline, CDR1 is SGHAT, CDR2 FQNNGV. CDR3 sequence: CASSYSRGNSYEQYF. CDR3 bases: TGTGCCAGCAGTTACAGCAGGGGTAACTCCTACGAGCAGTACTTC.

The rearrangement joins TRBV5-6 to TRBJ1-5; D may be TRBD1 (6 bases). V lost 5 bases to trimming and J lost 1 base, with 13 bases between them. The CDR3 loop spans 15 amino acids. Germline V gives CDR1 SGHDT, CDR2 YYEEEE. The CDR3 sequence: CASSMLGASNQPQHF. The CDR3 region has the DNA TGTGCCAGCAGTATGCTGGGGGCGAGCAATCAGCCCCAGCATTTT. Supplemented by reference TRBV5-6 and TRBJ1-5, the full variable domain reads DAGVTQSPTHLIKTRGQQVTLRCSPKSGHDTVSWYQQALGQGPQFIFQYYEEEERQRGNFPDRFSGHQFPNYSSELNVNALLLGDSALYLCASSMLGASNQPQHFGDGTRLSIL.

This chain links TRBV20-1 with TRBJ1-5; D is undetermined. V was clipped by 3 bases and J by 4 bases, with 10 bases between them. This CDR3 has 13 residues. Per the germline V gene, CDR1 is DFQATT and CDR2 is SNEGSKA (reference sequence). The CDR3 nucleotides read TGCAGTGCTAGTAGGCCAGGTAATCAGCCCCAGCATTTT. The encoded protein is CSASRPGNQPQHF.

This chain uses TRBV7-2 with TRBJ2-5; the D gene is possibly TRBD2 (6 bases). Germline V gives CDR1 SGHTA, CDR2 FQGNSA. Trimming removed 5 bases at V and 1 base at J, with 14 bases between. The CDR3 contains 15 residues. The CDR3 DNA follows: TGTGCCAGCAGCCAACCCGGGCGGGGCCAAGAGACCCAGTACTTC. Translating gives CASSQPGRGQETQYF. The whole variable domain, remainder taken from reference TRBV7-2 and TRBJ2-5, is GAGVSQSPSNKVTEKGKDVELRCDPISGHTALYWYRQSLGQGLEFLIYFQGNSAPDKSGLPSDRFSAERTGGSVSTLTIQRTQQEDSAVYLCASSQPGRGQETQYFGPGTRLLVL.

The chain employs TRBV4-3 and TRBJ1-4, with a possible D match to TRBD1 (5 bases). Germline V lookup: CDR1 LGHNA, CDR2 YSLEER. The V end was cut by 0 bases, the J end by 8 bases, with 13 bases between. There are 15 residues in the CDR3. In nucleotides, the CDR3 is TGCGCCAGCAGCCAAGAAGGGGTTTTGCGCGAAAAACTGTTTTTT. Residues: CASSQEGVLREKLFF.

The V gene is TRBV7-2, the J gene TRBJ1-2; D not certain. Germline V gene sequence: CDR1 SGHTA, CDR2 FQGNSA. V lost 5 bases and J 3 bases, leaving 16 bases between the germline ends. This CDR3 region has 15 residues. CDR3 nucleotides: TGTGCCAGCAGCCCATTCCCCCGGGAGGACTATGGCTACACCTTC. Protein sequence: CASSPFPREDYGYTF.

The chain is built from TRBV19 and TRBJ2-2; D remains unclear. Germline V gene sequence: CDR1 LNHDA, CDR2 SQIVND (reference sequence). The ends were cut back, 5 bases at V and 7 bases at J, with 11 bases in the middle. The CDR3 spans 13 residues. CDR3 loop: CASSATEIGELFF. The CDR3 nucleotides read TGTGCCAGTAGTGCAACAGAGATCGGGGAGCTGTTTTTT.

The chain couples TRBV6-5 to TRBJ2-2; the match to TRBD1 covers 7 bases. The CDR3 contains 13 residues. V shed 6 bases and J 6 bases; nucleotides not matched to a gene: 4. The germline CDR1 and CDR2 sequences are MNHEY and SVGAGI. CDR3 loop: CASRRQGAGELFF. The CDR3 DNA reads TGTGCCAGCAGAAGACAGGGAGCCGGGGAGCTGTTTTTT.

This chain links TRBV10-3 with TRBJ1-1, with TRBD1 matching over 9 bases. The CDR3 has 15 amino acids. Germline V gene data show CDR1 as ENHRY and CDR2 as SYGVKD. Trimming took 5 bases from V and 4 from J; bases not matched to a gene: 8. CDR3 DNA: TGTGCCATCAGTCCCGGGACAGGGTCGGGCACTGAAGCTTTCTTT. It yields the protein CAISPGTGSGTEAFF.

This clone was counted once. V is TRBV27 and J is TRBJ1-1; TRBD1 aligns across 7 bases. The CDR3 has 14 residues. J was trimmed by 3 bases and V by 5 bases; bases with no gene match: 6. Germline V gene sequence: CDR1 MNHEY, CDR2 SMNVEV (reference sequence). CDR3 sequence: CASSTRGYDTEAFF. The CDR3 DNA follows: TGTGCCAGCAGTACCAGGGGGTACGACACTGAAGCTTTCTTT.

A word on this clone: Additional DNA sequences in this sample encode the identical CDR3. V usage is TRBV5-1 and J usage is TRBJ1-5; D remains unclear. There are 13 residues in the CDR3. CDR1 is SGHRS and CDR2 is YFSETQ in the germline V gene. The V end lost 2 bases, the J end lost 5 bases, and 8 bases lay between the germline ends. CDR3 region: CASSLDGDQPQHF. The CDR3 nucleotides are TGCGCCAGCAGCTTAGACGGGGATCAGCCCCAGCATTTT.